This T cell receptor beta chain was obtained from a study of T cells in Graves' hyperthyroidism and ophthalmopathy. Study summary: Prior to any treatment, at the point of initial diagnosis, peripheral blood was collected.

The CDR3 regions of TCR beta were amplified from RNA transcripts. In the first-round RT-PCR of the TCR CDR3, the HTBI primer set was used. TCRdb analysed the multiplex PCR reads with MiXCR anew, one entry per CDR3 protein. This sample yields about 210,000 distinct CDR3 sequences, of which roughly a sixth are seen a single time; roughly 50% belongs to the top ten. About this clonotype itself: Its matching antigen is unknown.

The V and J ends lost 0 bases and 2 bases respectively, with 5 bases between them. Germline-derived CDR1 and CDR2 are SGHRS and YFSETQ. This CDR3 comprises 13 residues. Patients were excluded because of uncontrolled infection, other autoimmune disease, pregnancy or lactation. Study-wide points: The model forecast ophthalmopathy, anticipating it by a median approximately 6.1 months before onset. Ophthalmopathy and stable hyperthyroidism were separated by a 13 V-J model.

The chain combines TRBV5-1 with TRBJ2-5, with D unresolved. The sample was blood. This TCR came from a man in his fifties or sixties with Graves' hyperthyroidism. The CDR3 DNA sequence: TGCGCCAGCAGCTTGGTCCCACAAGAGACCCAGTACTTC. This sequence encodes CASSLVPQETQYF.